Presented here are 24 T cell receptor beta chains from one specimen sequenced in a study of Ad26.COV2.S vaccination and SARS-CoV-2 variants. Treatment specified: approximately 18 received Ad26.COV2.S at low or high dose, single or two shots; a few received placebo; per-sample allocation not given. Repertoires come from day 63 after the first vaccine or placebo injection. Method: immunoSEQ multiplex PCR; TCRdb's copy keeps in-frame clones and lacks some. The sample has over 350,000 clones, 80% to 90% seen once. The sample consisted of peripheral blood, taken in a trial of Ad26.COV2.S vaccine versus placebo. These receptors all stem from a person aged 18-65 years who received the Ad26.COV2.S COVID-19 vaccine or a placebo.

This rearrangement joins TRBV6-1 to TRBJ1-2; D is unclear. Germline CDR1 MNHNS, CDR2 SASEGT. The CDR3 runs to 13 residues. Trimming removed 0 bases from V and 3 bases from J, with 5 bases in between. The CDR3 sequence: CASSEAADYGYTF. CDR3 DNA sequence: TGTGCCAGCAGTGAAGCGGCAGACTATGGCTACACCTTC.

V is TRBV2 and J is TRBJ2-3; 15 bases map to TRBD2. The CDR3 is 16 residues long. Trimming at V came to 5 bases and at J to 3 bases, leaving 3 bases not matched to a gene. Germline CDR1 SNHLY, CDR2 FYNNEI. The CDR3, as DNA: TGTGCCAGCAGTCCCGGACTAGCGGGGGGGACAGATACGCAGTATTTT. Protein: CASSPGLAGGTDTQYF.

In nucleotides, the CDR3 is TGTGCTAGTGGTTCCCTCCCCCCCGGACGGTTTAACACCGGGGAGCTGTTTTTT. It specifies CASGSLPPGRFNTGELFF. The chain couples TRBV12-5 to TRBJ2-2; D gene unclear. The CDR3 is 18 residues long. V lost 4 bases and J 2 bases, leaving 20 bases between the germline ends. CDR1 and CDR2 (germline): LGHNT, FRNRAP.

The chain carries TRBV5-1 and TRBJ2-2; tentative D call: TRBD1 (6 bases). V lost 1 base and J 6 bases, leaving 13 bases between the germline ends. The germline CDR1 and CDR2 sequences are SGHRS and YFSETQ. The CDR3 is made up of 15 amino acids. CDR3 bases: TGCGCCAGCAGCTTGAGGGGGAAGGATTCCGGGGAGCTGTTTTTT. Encoded protein: CASSLRGKDSGELFF.

V usage is TRBV6-2 or TRBV6-3 and J usage is TRBJ2-3, with D unclear. The CDR3 consists of 17 residues. V dropped 2 bases and J dropped 1 base, with 16 bases sitting between them. In germline, CDR1 is MNHEY, CDR2 SVGEGT. CDR3 sequence reads: CASSYEGPESGTDTQYF. The CDR3 DNA sequence: TGTGCCAGCAGTTACGAAGGTCCCGAATCCGGCACAGATACGCAGTATTTT.

The V call is TRBV5-1, the J call TRBJ2-2; D unresolved. The V gene's germline CDR1 is SGHRS and CDR2 YFSETQ. The CDR3 runs to 15 residues. The ends were cut back, 0 bases at V and 8 bases at J, with 14 bases in the middle. The CDR3: CASSLASPLSGELFF. The CDR3 nucleotides read TGCGCCAGCAGCTTGGCCAGCCCGTTGAGTGGGGAGCTGTTTTTT.

The chain uses TRBV3-1 (or the pseudogene TRBV3-2) and TRBJ1-1; D gene ambiguous. Per germline, CDR1 LGHDT and CDR2 YNNKEL (reference sequence). The V and J ends lost 0 bases and 7 bases respectively, with 9 bases between them. The CDR3 contains 13 residues. The CDR3 nucleotides are TGTGCCAGCAGCCAAGATCTGTTGGGTGAAGCTTTCTTT. Translation: CASSQDLLGEAFF.

This clone has just one count. The chain couples TRBV11-2 to TRBJ2-7; D may be TRBD1 (6 bases). The germline V gene encodes CDR1 SGHAT and CDR2 FQNNGV. The CDR3 spans 13 residues. Trimming took off 6 bases at V and 2 bases at J, with 11 bases between the two ends. CDR3 residues: CASSSTGTYEQYF. DNA of the CDR3: TGTGCCAGCAGTTCTACAGGGACCTACGAGCAGTACTTC.

The chain links TRBV3-1 (or the pseudogene TRBV3-2) to TRBJ1-3; possible D gene TRBD1, 5 bases. The CDR3 loop spans 14 amino acids. V was cut by 7 bases and J by 0 bases, with 10 bases left in between. Germline V gives CDR1 LGHDT, CDR2 YNNKEL (reference sequence). The CDR3 is CASTLTDSGNTIYF. The CDR3 DNA reads as TGTGCCAGCACCCTGACAGACTCTGGAAACACCATATATTTT.

V usage is TRBV19 and J usage is TRBJ1-4; D uncertain. Trimming cost V 4 bases and J 8 bases, with 14 bases left between them. The CDR3 is 14 amino acids. The germline CDR1 and CDR2 sequences are LNHDA and SQIVND (reference sequence). CDR3 in amino acids: CASSKQMADEKLFF. The DNA of the CDR3 is TGTGCCAGTAGTAAGCAGATGGCCGACGAAAAACTGTTTTTT.

The rearrangement uses TRBV10-3 and TRBJ1-2; D call uncertain. CDR1 is ENHRY and CDR2 is SYGVKD in the germline V gene. V was clipped by 0 bases and J by 2 bases, with 4 bases between them. This CDR3 is 13 amino acids long. CDR3 DNA: TGTGCCATCAGTGAGTCACAGAACTATGGCTACACCTTC. This sequence encodes CAISESQNYGYTF.

This chain connects TRBV3-1 (or the pseudogene TRBV3-2) to TRBJ2-2; TRBD1 aligns across 9 bases. The trim removed 0 bases at V and 5 bases at J, leaving 19 bases unmatched. The CDR3 spans 21 residues. Germline V CDR1 and CDR2: LGHDT, YNNKEL (reference sequence). The CDR3 nucleotides are TGTGCCAGCAGCCAAGAAAGGGGTGTGGGACAGGGCCCTTTTGGGACCGGGGAGCTGTTTTTT. Residues: CASSQERGVGQGPFGTGELFF.

This clone was found once. The chain recombines TRBV12-3 or TRBV12-4 with TRBJ1-4, with D maybe TRBD1 (5 bases). Deletions cut 2 bases from V and 12 bases from J, with 13 bases between. This CDR3 is built from 13 residues. CDR3 residues: CASSLKAPGQLFF. The DNA of the CDR3 is TGTGCCAGCAGTTTAAAAGCTCCGGGACAACTGTTTTTT.

The chain recombines TRBV19 with TRBJ1-2; D may be TRBD1 (6 bases). The V and J ends lost 7 bases and 1 base respectively, with 10 bases between them. The CDR3 has 13 amino acids. The germline gives CDR1 LNHDA, CDR2 SQIVND (reference sequence). DNA of the CDR3: TGTGCCAGTATGGACAGACATAACTATGGCTACACCTTC. As protein: CASMDRHNYGYTF.

The J gene is TRBJ2-2, the V gene TRBV28; TRBD1 agrees at 7 bases. CDR1 and CDR2 (germline): MDHEN, SYDVKM. The CDR3 has 13 residues. Trimming removed 10 bases from V and 6 bases from J; junction bases left unmatched: 8. CDR3 residues: CATINDRAGELFF. The CDR3 DNA follows: TGTGCCACCATAAATGACAGGGCCGGGGAGCTGTTTTTT. The variable domain in full, completed from reference TRBV28 and TRBJ2-2, reads DVKVTQSSRYLVKRTGEKVFLECVQDMDHENMFWYRQDPGLGLRLIYFSYDVKMKEKGDIPEGYSVSREKKERFSLILESASTNQTSMYLCATINDRAGELFFGEGSRLTVL.

The V call is TRBV3-1 (or the pseudogene TRBV3-2), the J call TRBJ2-1, with D perhaps TRBD1 (6 bases). The CDR3 contains 13 residues. Trimming shortened V by 4 bases and J by 13 bases, and 17 bases separated the two germline ends. CDR1 and CDR2 (germline): LGHDT, YNNKEL (reference sequence). In DNA, the CDR3 is TGTGCCAGCAGCCTAGACAGGTACGCTTATCAGTTCTTC. The encoded protein is CASSLDRYAYQFF.

The rearrangement uses TRBV6-6 and TRBJ2-7, with 8 bases identical to TRBD2. Per germline, CDR1 MNHNY and CDR2 SVGAGI (reference sequence). The length of the CDR3 is 14 residues. The ends lost 2 bases at V and 4 bases at J; junction bases unmatched: 4. In nucleotides, the CDR3 is TGTGCCAGCAGTTACCTTACGGGGGGGTACGAGCAGTACTTC. It codes for CASSYLTGGYEQYF.

This clone was detected only a few times. The V gene is TRBV2, the J gene TRBJ2-2, with D perhaps given as TRBD1 or TRBD2 (5 bases each). V shed 7 bases and J shed 1 base, with 13 bases lying between them. This CDR3 comprises 15 residues. From germline, CDR1 is SNHLY and CDR2 FYNNEI. CDR3 sequence: CASTTQGRNTGELFF. CDR3 coding DNA: TGTGCCAGCACTACTCAGGGACGGAACACCGGGGAGCTGTTTTTT.

The chain employs TRBV10-1 and TRBJ1-1; 9 nucleotides align to TRBD1. The CDR3 totals 15 residues. The germline V gene encodes CDR1 WNHNN and CDR2 SYGVQD (reference sequence). Unmatched junction bases numbered 5, after V lost 2 bases and J lost 4 bases. CDR3 nucleotide sequence: TGCGCCAGCAGTGAGGGGGGGACAGGGTCCACTGAAGCTTTCTTT. Its protein is CASSEGGTGSTEAFF.

The chain employs TRBV10-2 and TRBJ2-2; D gene unclear. Germline V gene data show CDR1 as WSHSY and CDR2 as SAAADI. Trimming pared 4 bases from V and 1 base from J, leaving 7 bases between. The length of the CDR3 is 14 residues. CDR3 DNA: TGCGCCAGCAGTGGGTCAGGGAACACCGGGGAGCTGTTTTTT. It translates to CASSGSGNTGELFF.

The rearrangement uses TRBV15 and TRBJ2-5, with 12 bases that match TRBD2. The germline V gene encodes CDR1 LNHNV and CDR2 YYDKDF (reference sequence). This CDR3 spans 15 amino acids. Trimming at V came to 4 bases and at J to 4 bases, leaving 4 bases not matched to a gene. As DNA, the CDR3 is TGTGCCACCAGCAACGGACTAGCGGGGTCAGAGACCCAGTACTTC. Protein product: CATSNGLAGSETQYF.

The gene calls are TRBV19 and TRBJ1-5; TRBD1 is a possible D gene (5 bases). The CDR3 sequence is 15 residues long. The germline V gene has CDR1 LNHDA and CDR2 SQIVND (reference sequence). Trimming stripped 4 bases from V and 6 bases from J, with 16 bases between. The CDR3 nucleotides read TGTGCCAGTAGTACCCGAGGGGTTCAAGGTCAGCCCCAGCATTTT. Amino acids: CASSTRGVQGQPQHF.

The rearrangement joins TRBV7-9 to TRBJ2-3; the D is unclear. V shed 1 base and J shed 0 bases, with 17 bases lying between them. Germline CDR1 reads SEHNR; CDR2 reads FQNEAQ (reference sequence). CDR3 length equals 18 residues. This chain's CDR3 is CASSLGDLRIPSTDTQYF. The CDR3, as DNA: TGTGCCAGCAGCTTAGGCGATCTCAGAATTCCTAGCACAGATACGCAGTATTTT.

The chain joins TRBV27 to TRBJ1-1; the match to TRBD1 covers 7 bases. V gave up 3 bases and J gave up 5 bases; unmatched junction bases: 6. This CDR3 has 14 amino acids. The germline gives CDR1 MNHEY, CDR2 SMNVEV (reference sequence). As DNA, the CDR3 is TGTGCCAGCAGTTTTTCAGGGGGTATTACTGAAGCTTTCTTT. The encoded protein is CASSFSGGITEAFF.